Each of the 27 T cell receptor beta chains below was sequenced from the same sample in a study of cytomegalovirus exposure and HLA in healthy donors. It was with 60 Vbeta and 13 Jbeta primers that the PCR ran. The repertoire was sequenced with immunoSEQ multiplex PCR; TCRdb's copy has only in-frame clones and lacks some. The table has 140,000 to 150,000 clones, just under 70% seen once; the top ten hold less than 5%. Sequencing was done on a sample of PBMCs. These receptors all come from a man in his sixties in good health and CMV-seronegative.

The chain carries TRBV5-1 and TRBJ2-3, with 8 bases identical to TRBD1. This CDR3 region has 16 residues. V trimming: 0 bases; J trimming: 0 bases; junction bases outside the gene matches: 3. Germline-derived CDR1 and CDR2 are SGHRS and YFSETQ. The CDR3 reads CASSLDGQGSTDTQYF. The DNA of the CDR3 is TGCGCCAGCAGCTTGGACGGACAGGGAAGCACAGATACGCAGTATTTT. Complete variable domain (other parts from reference TRBV5-1 and TRBJ2-3): KAGVTQTPRYLIKTRGQQVTLSCSPISGHRSVSWYQQTPGQGLQFLFEYFSETQRNKGNFPGRFSGRQFSNSRSEMNVSTLELGDSALYLCASSLDGQGSTDTQYFGPGTRLTVL.

The chain has TRBV5-6 and TRBJ2-3, with 9 bases that match TRBD1. Trimming took 2 bases from V and 2 from J; bases not matched to a gene: 3. Germline V CDR1 and CDR2: SGHDT, YYEEEE. CDR3 size: 15 residues. CDR3 bases: TGTGCCAGCAGCTTCGGGACAGGGTACACAGATACGCAGTATTTT. This sequence encodes CASSFGTGYTDTQYF.

The rearrangement uses TRBV6-1 and TRBJ2-2; possible D gene TRBD1, 6 bases. V lost 2 bases to trimming and J lost 6 bases, with 22 bases between them. CDR1 and CDR2 from the germline V gene are MNHNS and SASEGT. The CDR3 has 18 residues. Here the CDR3 reads CASSEPRTERFRPGELFF. The CDR3 nucleotides read TGTGCCAGCAGTGAACCCCGGACAGAAAGGTTCCGCCCCGGGGAGCTGTTTTTT.

The CDR3 DNA reads as TGTGCCAGCAGCTTAAGCGGGAGAGAGGGCATTCAGTACTTC. It specifies CASSLSGREGIQYF. V usage is TRBV5-4 and J usage is TRBJ2-4, with TRBD2 matching 8 bases. Germline values: CDR1 SGHNT, CDR2 YYREEE (reference sequence). This CDR3 is built from 14 residues. J lost 9 bases, V lost 2 bases, and 7 bases had no gene match.

In this sample, this clone turned up a few times. The chain combines TRBV4-1 with TRBJ1-5, with D hard to call. The CDR3 length is 13 residues. Trimming stripped 0 bases from V and 8 bases from J, with 8 bases between. Germline V gene data show CDR1 as MGHRA and CDR2 as YSYEKL. This chain's CDR3 is CASSQEREEPQHF. For the CDR3, the DNA is TGCGCCAGCAGCCAAGAGAGGGAGGAGCCCCAGCATTTT.

The DNA of the CDR3 is TGTGCCAGCAGGACGACCGGAGGAGGCAATCAGCCCCAGCATTTT. Its translation is CASRTTGGGNQPQHF. The chain is built from TRBV28 and TRBJ1-5; D gene ambiguous. In germline, CDR1 is MDHEN, CDR2 SYDVKM. V gave up 6 bases and J gave up 2 bases, with 14 bases separating them. This CDR3 contains 15 residues.

The chain recombines TRBV5-4 with TRBJ2-5; D not certain. Germline values: CDR1 SGHNT, CDR2 YYREEE (reference sequence). V lost 1 base and J 5 bases, leaving 9 bases between the germline ends. The CDR3 has 13 residues. This chain's CDR3 is CASSLFAAETQYF. The CDR3 DNA is TGTGCCAGCAGCTTGTTCGCAGCGGAGACCCAGTACTTC.

The chain combines TRBV6-5 with TRBJ2-7; possibly TRBD2 for D (6 bases). Germline CDR1 reads MNHEY; CDR2 reads SVGAGI. The germline V and J ends were trimmed by 0 bases and 5 bases, with 11 bases remaining between them. The CDR3 covers 14 residues. CDR3 DNA: TGTGCCAGCAGTTACTCGAGCTGGGAGGACGAGCAGTACTTC. This encodes CASSYSSWEDEQYF.

The V gene is TRBV18, the J gene TRBJ2-3; D call uncertain. Germline CDR1 KGHSH, CDR2 LQKENI. The CDR3 totals 15 residues. Trimming pared 6 bases from V and 0 bases from J, leaving 13 bases between. The CDR3 DNA is TGTGCCAGCTCCCCCCTAAGTTCTAGCACAGATACGCAGTATTTT. Its translation: CASSPLSSSTDTQYF.

The rearrangement joins TRBV5-8 to TRBJ1-4; 7 nucleotides line up with TRBD1. The CDR3 consists of 15 residues. Germline CDR1 and CDR2: SGHTS and YDEGEE. V shed 2 bases, J shed 7 bases, and the junction held 8 bases outside the gene matches. The CDR3 nucleotides are TGTGCCAGCAGCTTCGGACAGGCGGGGGGTGAAAAACTGTTTTTT. As protein: CASSFGQAGGEKLFF. The variable domain in full, completed from reference TRBV5-8 and TRBJ1-4, reads EAGVTQSPTHLIKTRGQQATLRCSPISGHTSVYWYQQALGLGLQFLLWYDEGEERNRGNFPPRFSGRQFPNYSSELNVNALELEDSALYLCASSFGQAGGEKLFFGSGTQLSVL.

The chain carries TRBV6-6 and TRBJ1-2; D not resolved. Germline CDR1 MNHNY, CDR2 SVGAGI (reference sequence). V lost 7 bases, J lost 0 bases, and 9 bases lay in between. This CDR3 spans 13 amino acids. The CDR3 DNA follows: TGTGCCAGCATGAGGCGGCCTAACTATGGCTACACCTTC. Translation gives CASMRRPNYGYTF.

The chain employs TRBV18 and TRBJ2-7, with D perhaps TRBD1 (6 bases). Germline values: CDR1 KGHSH, CDR2 LQKENI. The V end lost 3 bases, the J end lost 3 bases, and 15 bases lay between the germline ends. The CDR3 covers 15 residues. The CDR3 DNA reads TGTGCCAGCTCACCCAGAGGACAGTCCCTCTACGAGCAGTACTTC. As protein: CASSPRGQSLYEQYF.

This sequence joins TRBV25-1 and TRBJ2-2; weak D call: TRBD2 (6 bases). There are 14 residues in the CDR3. From germline, CDR1 is MGHDK and CDR2 SYGVNS. The V gene lost 2 bases and the J gene lost 3 bases, with 7 bases spanning the gap. The CDR3 loop reads CASSERDYTGELFF. CDR3 bases: TGTGCCAGCAGTGAACGGGACTACACCGGGGAGCTGTTTTTT. Complete variable domain (other parts from reference TRBV25-1 and TRBJ2-2): EADIYQTPRYLVIGTGKKITLECSQTMGHDKMYWYQQDPGMELHLIHYSYGVNSTEKGDLSSESTVSRIRTEHFPLTLESARPSHTSQYLCASSERDYTGELFFGEGSRLTVL.

The rearrangement uses TRBV27 and TRBJ2-3; TRBD1 matches at 7 bases. V shed 4 bases and J 5 bases; nucleotides not matched to a gene: 6. The CDR3 has 14 residues. From germline, CDR1 is MNHEY and CDR2 SMNVEV (reference sequence). The CDR3 spells CASSSGTVLDTQYF. CDR3 DNA: TGTGCCAGCAGTTCCGGGACAGTCCTAGATACGCAGTATTTT.

This clone was detected only a few times. This chain joins TRBV19 and TRBJ2-7, with TRBD1 identical over 7 bases. The CDR3 consists of 12 residues. The J segment lost 3 bases and the V segment lost 5 bases, leaving 1 base of the junction unmatched. From germline, CDR1 is LNHDA and CDR2 SQIVND (reference sequence). CDR3 coding DNA: TGTGCCAGTAGTGACAGGGTCTACGAGCAGTACTTC. Its protein product is CASSDRVYEQYF. Using reference TRBV19 and TRBJ2-7 for the parts outside the CDR3, the full variable domain is DGGITQSPKYLFRKEGQNVTLSCEQNLNHDAMYWYRQDPGQGLRLIYYSQIVNDFQKGDIAEGYSVSREKKESFPLTVTSAQKNPTAFYLCASSDRVYEQYFGPGTRLTVT.

This clone was counted only a few times. The chain carries TRBV9 and TRBJ2-3; D might be TRBD2 (6 bases). Trimming shortened V by 5 bases and J by 1 base, and 8 bases separated the two germline ends. In germline, CDR1 is SGDLS, CDR2 YYNGEE. The CDR3 covers 13 residues. The CDR3 nucleotides are TGTGCCAGCAGTTGGGAGGGCACAGATACGCAGTATTTT. It is translated as CASSWEGTDTQYF.

The chain recombines TRBV30 with TRBJ1-4, with TRBD1 as a possible D gene (5 bases). Germline assignment: CDR1 GTSNPN and CDR2 SVGIG (reference sequence). The V gene lost 3 bases and the J gene lost 6 bases, with 20 bases spanning the gap. The CDR3 loop spans 16 amino acids. CDR3 in DNA: TGTGCCTGGAGAATGGGGGGGACGGGCGCGGATGAAAAACTGTTTTTT. Translation: CAWRMGGTGADEKLFF.

The chain has TRBV10-3 and TRBJ1-3; possible D gene TRBD1, 6 bases. There are 15 residues in the CDR3. Deletions cut 4 bases from V and 3 bases from J, with 13 bases between. CDR1 and CDR2 (germline): ENHRY, SYGVKD. CDR3 DNA sequence: TGTGCCATCAGTGGGGCGGCAGGGGTTGGAAACACCATATATTTT. As protein: CAISGAAGVGNTIYF.

The J gene is TRBJ2-3, the V gene TRBV28; a possible D gene is TRBD1 (7 bases). V lost 10 bases, J lost 0 bases, and 20 bases lay in between. Germline values: CDR1 MDHEN, CDR2 SYDVKM. This CDR3 is 16 amino acids long. The CDR3 region has the DNA TGTGCCACCTGGGAGGAGGGGGCCCATAGCACAGATACGCAGTATTTT. This encodes CATWEEGAHSTDTQYF. The whole variable domain, filled in from reference TRBV28 and TRBJ2-3, reads DVKVTQSSRYLVKRTGEKVFLECVQDMDHENMFWYRQDPGLGLRLIYFSYDVKMKEKGDIPEGYSVSREKKERFSLILESASTNQTSMYLCATWEEGAHSTDTQYFGPGTRLTVL.

The V gene is TRBV5-8, the J gene TRBJ2-5, with TRBD1 identical over 8 bases. The ends lost 4 bases at V and 5 bases at J; junction bases unmatched: 10. The CDR3 consists of 15 residues. Per germline, CDR1 SGHTS and CDR2 YDEGEE. In DNA, the CDR3 is TGTGCCAGCAGCACACGGACAGGGAGTGGGGAGACCCAGTACTTC. Protein: CASSTRTGSGETQYF.

The chain is built from TRBV30 and TRBJ2-2, with no clear D. There are 15 residues in the CDR3. V lost 3 bases and J lost 5, with 16 bases in between. From germline, CDR1 is GTSNPN and CDR2 SVGIG (reference sequence). The CDR3 spells CAWRVPGIWTGELFF. For the CDR3, the DNA is TGTGCCTGGAGGGTCCCGGGTATTTGGACCGGGGAGCTGTTTTTT.

This clone was recorded a few times. The chain recombines TRBV27 with TRBJ1-6, with a possible D match to TRBD1 (5 bases). The CDR3 is made up of 15 amino acids. Per germline, CDR1 MNHEY and CDR2 SMNVEV (reference sequence). V gave up 6 bases and J gave up 2 bases, with 11 bases separating them. CDR3 nucleotides: TGTGCCAGCAGGAGGGGAGGACCCTATAATTCACCCCTCCACTTT. Translated: CASRRGGPYNSPLHF.

The V and J genes are TRBV2 and TRBJ2-5; tentative D call: TRBD1 (5 bases). There are 14 residues in the CDR3. Germline lookup yields CDR1 SNHLY and CDR2 FYNNEI. V dropped 2 bases and J dropped 7 bases, with 14 bases sitting between them. The CDR3 region is CASSETSRRGTQYF. The CDR3, as DNA: TGTGCCAGCAGTGAAACCTCGCGTAGGGGGACCCAGTACTTC.

This clone showed up just once. The rearrangement uses TRBV7-2 and TRBJ2-7; a weak D match, TRBD2 (6 bases). The V end was cut by 4 bases, the J end by 7 bases, with 11 bases between. There are 12 residues in the CDR3. CDR1 and CDR2 (germline): SGHTA, FQGNSA. The CDR3 sequence: CASSSGLGEQYF. CDR3 coding DNA: TGTGCCAGCAGCTCGGGACTCGGGGAGCAGTACTTC.

The chain links TRBV12-5 to TRBJ2-5, with 7 bases matching TRBD1. CDR3 length: 15 residues. With 1 base clipped from V and 2 bases from J, the junction kept 4 bases outside the gene matches. Germline assignment: CDR1 LGHNT and CDR2 FRNRAP. The CDR3, as DNA: TGTGCTAGTGGTTTGGAAACGGGACAGCAAGAGACCCAGTACTTC. Translation: CASGLETGQQETQYF. The whole variable domain, filled in from reference TRBV12-5 and TRBJ2-5, reads DARVTQTPRHKVTEMGQEVTMRCQPILGHNTVFWYRQTMMQGLELLAYFRNRAPLDDSGMPKDRFSAEMPDATLATLKIQPSEPRDSAVYFCASGLETGQQETQYFGPGTRLLVL.

This chain links TRBV19 with TRBJ2-7; 7 bases line up with TRBD1. CDR3 length equals 15 residues. V was clipped by 5 bases and J by 2 bases; unmatched bases: 9. Germline-derived CDR1 and CDR2 are LNHDA and SQIVND (reference sequence). The CDR3 coding sequence is TGTGCCAGTAGTCCCCGGACAGGAAAAGCCTACGAGCAGTACTTC. This codes for CASSPRTGKAYEQYF.

This chain connects TRBV30 to TRBJ1-1; D possibly corresponds to TRBD1 (5 bases). CDR3 size: 13 residues. Germline V gene lookup returns CDR1 GTSNPN and CDR2 SVGIG (reference sequence). Trimming left V 3 bases short and J 1 base short, with 9 bases between. DNA of the CDR3: TGTGCCTGGAGCCGACAGTCGAACACTGAAGCTTTCTTT. It codes for CAWSRQSNTEAFF.